The source of this T cell receptor beta chain is a study of blood T cell repertoires in COVID-19. Study overall: Acute-phase and convalescent COVID-19 samples originated in the United States, Italy and Spain. Nucleic acid was either cDNA or gDNA, and it came from T cells, B-cell-depleted T cells, or PBMCs.

Assay used: immunoSEQ multiplex PCR; TCRdb lists only in-frame clones, some missing. The sample has about 250,000 clones; 86% are singletons. Seattle researchers signed up patients amid active infection and tracked them longitudinally. The trim removed 3 bases at V and 0 bases at J, leaving 4 bases unmatched. CDR3 size: 16 residues. The germline V gene has CDR1 MDHEN and CDR2 SYDVKM. The receptor's source is an elderly woman with COVID-19, enrolled during active disease. V and J are TRBV28 and TRBJ2-1; 8 bases agree with TRBD1. What was sequenced was peripheral blood. This CDR3 is CASSFTQGVSYNEQFF. Written as DNA, the CDR3 is TGTGCCAGCAGTTTCACACAGGGGGTCTCCTACAATGAGCAGTTCTTC. The whole variable domain, remainder taken from reference TRBV28 and TRBJ2-1, is DVKVTQSSRYLVKRTGEKVFLECVQDMDHENMFWYRQDPGLGLRLIYFSYDVKMKEKGDIPEGYSVSREKKERFSLILESASTNQTSMYLCASSFTQGVSYNEQFFGPGTRLTVL.